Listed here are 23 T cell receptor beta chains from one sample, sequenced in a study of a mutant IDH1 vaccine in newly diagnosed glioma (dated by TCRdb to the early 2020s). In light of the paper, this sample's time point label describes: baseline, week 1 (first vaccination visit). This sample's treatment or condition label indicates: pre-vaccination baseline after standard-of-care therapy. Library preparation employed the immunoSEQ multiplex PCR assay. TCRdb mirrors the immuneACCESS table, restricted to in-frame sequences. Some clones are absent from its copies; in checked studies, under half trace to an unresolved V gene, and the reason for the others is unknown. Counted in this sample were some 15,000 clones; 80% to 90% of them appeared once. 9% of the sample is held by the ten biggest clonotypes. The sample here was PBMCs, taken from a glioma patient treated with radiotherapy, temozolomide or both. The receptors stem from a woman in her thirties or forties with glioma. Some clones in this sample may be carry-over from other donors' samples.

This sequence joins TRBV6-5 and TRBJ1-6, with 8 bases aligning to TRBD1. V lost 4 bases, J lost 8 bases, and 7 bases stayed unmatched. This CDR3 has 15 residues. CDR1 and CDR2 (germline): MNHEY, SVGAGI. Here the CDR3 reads CASSSDRGAHSPLHF. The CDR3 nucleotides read TGTGCCAGCAGTTCAGACAGGGGCGCCCATTCACCCCTCCACTTT.

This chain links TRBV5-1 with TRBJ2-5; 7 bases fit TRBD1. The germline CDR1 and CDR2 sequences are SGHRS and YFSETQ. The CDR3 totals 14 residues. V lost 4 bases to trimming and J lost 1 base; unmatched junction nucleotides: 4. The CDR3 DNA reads TGCGCCAGCAGCCGGACAGGAGCCCAAGAGACCCAGTACTTC. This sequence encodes CASSRTGAQETQYF.

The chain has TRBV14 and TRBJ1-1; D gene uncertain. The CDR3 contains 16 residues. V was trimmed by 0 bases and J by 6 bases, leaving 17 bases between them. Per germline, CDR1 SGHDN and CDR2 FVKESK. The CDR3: CASSQEGPQRVAEAFF. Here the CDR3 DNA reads TGTGCCAGCAGCCAAGAAGGGCCCCAGAGGGTGGCTGAAGCTTTCTTT.

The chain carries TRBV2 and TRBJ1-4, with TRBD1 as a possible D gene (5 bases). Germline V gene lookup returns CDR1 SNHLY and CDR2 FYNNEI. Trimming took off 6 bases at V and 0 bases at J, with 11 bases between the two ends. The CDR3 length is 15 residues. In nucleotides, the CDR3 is TGTGCCAGCAGCAAACAGGTGACAACTAATGAAAAACTGTTTTTT. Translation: CASSKQVTTNEKLFF.

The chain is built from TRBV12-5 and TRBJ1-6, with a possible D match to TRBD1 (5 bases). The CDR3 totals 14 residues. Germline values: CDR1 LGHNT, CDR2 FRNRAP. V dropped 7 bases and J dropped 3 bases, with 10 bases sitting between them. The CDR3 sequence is CASAPGDYNSPLHF. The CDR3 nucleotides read TGTGCTAGTGCCCCGGGGGACTATAATTCACCCCTCCACTTT.

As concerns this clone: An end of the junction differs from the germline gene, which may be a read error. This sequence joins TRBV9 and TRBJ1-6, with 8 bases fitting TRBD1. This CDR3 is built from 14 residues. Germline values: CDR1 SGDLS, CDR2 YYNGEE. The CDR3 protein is CASGQGGDNSPLHF. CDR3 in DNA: TGCGCCAGCGGACAGGGCGGGGACAATTCACCCCTCCACTTT.

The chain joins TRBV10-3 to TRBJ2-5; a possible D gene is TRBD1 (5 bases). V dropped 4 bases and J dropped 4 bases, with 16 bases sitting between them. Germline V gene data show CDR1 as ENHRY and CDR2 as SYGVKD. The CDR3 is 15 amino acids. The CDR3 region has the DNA TGTGCCATCAGTGGTTTAGTGGGGCAGACAGAGACCCAGTACTTC. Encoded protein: CAISGLVGQTETQYF.

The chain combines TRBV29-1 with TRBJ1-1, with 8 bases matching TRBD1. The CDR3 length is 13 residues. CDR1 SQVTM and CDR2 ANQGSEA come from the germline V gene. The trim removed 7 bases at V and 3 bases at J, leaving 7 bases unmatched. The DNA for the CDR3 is TGCAGCGCCGGACAGGGCAAGGACACTGAAGCTTTCTTT. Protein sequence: CSAGQGKDTEAFF.

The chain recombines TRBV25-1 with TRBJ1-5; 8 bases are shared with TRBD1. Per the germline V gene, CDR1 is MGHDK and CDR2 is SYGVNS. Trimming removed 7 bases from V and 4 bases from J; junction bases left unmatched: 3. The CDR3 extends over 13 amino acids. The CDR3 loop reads CASNGQGNQPQHF. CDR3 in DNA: TGTGCCAGCAACGGACAGGGTAATCAGCCCCAGCATTTT.

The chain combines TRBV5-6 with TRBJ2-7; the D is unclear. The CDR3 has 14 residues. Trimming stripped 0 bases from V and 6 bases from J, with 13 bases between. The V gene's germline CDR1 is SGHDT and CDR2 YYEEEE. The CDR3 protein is CASSLGLTSGEQYF. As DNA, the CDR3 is TGTGCCAGCAGCTTGGGACTCACGAGTGGCGAGCAGTACTTC.

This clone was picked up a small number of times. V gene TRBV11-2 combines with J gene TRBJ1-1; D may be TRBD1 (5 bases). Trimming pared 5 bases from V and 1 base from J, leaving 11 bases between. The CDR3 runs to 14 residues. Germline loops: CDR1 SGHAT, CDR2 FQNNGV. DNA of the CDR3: TGTGCCAGCAGCCGACAGAAATCGAACACTGAAGCTTTCTTT. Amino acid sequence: CASSRQKSNTEAFF.

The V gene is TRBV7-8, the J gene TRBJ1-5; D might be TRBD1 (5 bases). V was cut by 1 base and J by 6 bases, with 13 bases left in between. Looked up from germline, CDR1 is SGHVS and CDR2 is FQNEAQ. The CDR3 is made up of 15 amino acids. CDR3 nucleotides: TGTGCCAGCAGCTTAGTTGGGGGGGATGGTCAGCCCCAGCATTTT. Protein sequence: CASSLVGGDGQPQHF.

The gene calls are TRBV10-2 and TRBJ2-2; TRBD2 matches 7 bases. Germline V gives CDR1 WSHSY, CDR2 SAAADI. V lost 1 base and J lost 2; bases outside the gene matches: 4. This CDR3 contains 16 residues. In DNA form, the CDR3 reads TGCGCCAGCAGTGAGTGGGCTAGCGGAAACACCGGGGAGCTGTTTTTT. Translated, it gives CASSEWASGNTGELFF.

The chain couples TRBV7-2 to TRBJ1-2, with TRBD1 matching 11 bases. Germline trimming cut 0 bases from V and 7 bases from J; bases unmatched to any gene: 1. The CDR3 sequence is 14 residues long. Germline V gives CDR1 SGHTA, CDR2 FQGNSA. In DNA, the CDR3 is TGTGCCAGCAGCTTAGCGGGGACAGGGGGTGGCTACACCTTC. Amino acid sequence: CASSLAGTGGGYTF.

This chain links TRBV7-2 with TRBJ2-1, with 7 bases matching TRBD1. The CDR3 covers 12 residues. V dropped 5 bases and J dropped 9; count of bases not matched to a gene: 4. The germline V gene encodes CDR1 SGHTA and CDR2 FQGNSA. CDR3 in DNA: TGTGCCAGCAGCCCCGGGGACAGTGAGCAGTTCTTC. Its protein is CASSPGDSEQFF.

The CDR3 nucleotides read TGTGCCAGCAGTACCCAGGCCTACTCTGGAAACACCATATATTTT. This translates into CASSTQAYSGNTIYF. This chain connects TRBV28 to TRBJ1-3; D gene uncertain. CDR3 length equals 15 residues. Germline V lookup: CDR1 MDHEN, CDR2 SYDVKM. Trimming took off 5 bases at V and 0 bases at J, with 11 bases between the two ends.

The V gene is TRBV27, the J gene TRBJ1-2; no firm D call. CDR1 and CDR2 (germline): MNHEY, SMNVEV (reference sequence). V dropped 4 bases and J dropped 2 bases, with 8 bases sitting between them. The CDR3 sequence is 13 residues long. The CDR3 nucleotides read TGTGCCAGCAGTTCAGGTGAAAACTATGGCTACACCTTC. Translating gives CASSSGENYGYTF.

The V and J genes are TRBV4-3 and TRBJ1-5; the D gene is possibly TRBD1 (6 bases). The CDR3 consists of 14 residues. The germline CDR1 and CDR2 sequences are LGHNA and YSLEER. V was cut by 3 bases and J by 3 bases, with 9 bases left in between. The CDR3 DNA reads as TGCGCCAGCAGCCAGACAGGTGACAATCAGCCCCAGCATTTT. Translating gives CASSQTGDNQPQHF.

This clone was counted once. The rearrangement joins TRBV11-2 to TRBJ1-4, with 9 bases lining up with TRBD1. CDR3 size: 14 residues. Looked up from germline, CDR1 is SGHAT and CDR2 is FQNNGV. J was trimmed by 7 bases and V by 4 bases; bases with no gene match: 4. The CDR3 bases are TGTGCCAGCAGCTCGGACAGGGGTGGTGAAAAACTGTTTTTT. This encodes CASSSDRGGEKLFF.

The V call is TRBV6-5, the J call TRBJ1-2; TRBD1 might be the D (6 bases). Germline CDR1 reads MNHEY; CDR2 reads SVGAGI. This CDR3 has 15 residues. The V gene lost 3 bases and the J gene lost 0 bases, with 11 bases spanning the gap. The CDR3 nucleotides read TGTGCCAGCAGTTATGGTACAGGGCCTAACTATGGCTACACCTTC. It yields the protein CASSYGTGPNYGYTF.

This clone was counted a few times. CDR3 sequence reads: CASSHGQVNTEAFF. CDR3 nucleotide sequence: TGTGCCAGCTCGCACGGACAGGTGAACACTGAAGCTTTCTTT. The rearrangement links TRBV18 to TRBJ1-1; 7 nucleotides line up with TRBD1. The germline V gene has CDR1 KGHSH and CDR2 LQKENI. V lost 6 bases to trimming and J lost 0 bases; unmatched junction nucleotides: 4. This CDR3 comprises 14 residues.

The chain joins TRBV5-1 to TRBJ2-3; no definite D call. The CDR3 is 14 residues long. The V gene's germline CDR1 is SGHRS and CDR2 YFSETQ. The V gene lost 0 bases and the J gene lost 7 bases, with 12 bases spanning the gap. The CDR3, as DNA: TGCGCCAGCAGCTTGGAAGCCGAGCTAAATACGCAGTATTTT. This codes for CASSLEAELNTQYF.

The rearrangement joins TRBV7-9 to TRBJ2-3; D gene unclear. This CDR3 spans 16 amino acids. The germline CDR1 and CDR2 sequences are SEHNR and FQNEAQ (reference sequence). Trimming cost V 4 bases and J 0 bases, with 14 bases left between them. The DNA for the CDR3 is TGTGCCAGCAGCTCTTCGGACGGGTTTAGCACAGATACGCAGTATTTT. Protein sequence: CASSSSDGFSTDTQYF.